This T cell receptor beta chain was retrieved from a study of blood T cell repertoires in COVID-19. The data were produced by immunoSEQ multiplex PCR, yet TCRdb's version contains in-frame clones alone and is incomplete. The data show 250,000 to 350,000 clones, with 80% to 90% seen just once and approximately 1.1% held by the top ten. The CDR3 contains 17 residues. Germline CDR1 SGHNT, CDR2 YYREEE (reference sequence). With 9 bases clipped from V and 2 bases from J, the junction kept 15 bases outside the gene matches. The origin of this receptor is a woman aged 50 to 60 with acute or convalescent COVID-19. Sequenced sample: peripheral blood. V usage is TRBV5-4 and J usage is TRBJ2-2; 8 positions agree with TRBD2. This CDR3 reads CATTWGLTSENTGELFF. CDR3 coding DNA: TGTGCCACTACCTGGGGTTTGACTAGCGAAAACACCGGGGAGCTGTTTTTT.